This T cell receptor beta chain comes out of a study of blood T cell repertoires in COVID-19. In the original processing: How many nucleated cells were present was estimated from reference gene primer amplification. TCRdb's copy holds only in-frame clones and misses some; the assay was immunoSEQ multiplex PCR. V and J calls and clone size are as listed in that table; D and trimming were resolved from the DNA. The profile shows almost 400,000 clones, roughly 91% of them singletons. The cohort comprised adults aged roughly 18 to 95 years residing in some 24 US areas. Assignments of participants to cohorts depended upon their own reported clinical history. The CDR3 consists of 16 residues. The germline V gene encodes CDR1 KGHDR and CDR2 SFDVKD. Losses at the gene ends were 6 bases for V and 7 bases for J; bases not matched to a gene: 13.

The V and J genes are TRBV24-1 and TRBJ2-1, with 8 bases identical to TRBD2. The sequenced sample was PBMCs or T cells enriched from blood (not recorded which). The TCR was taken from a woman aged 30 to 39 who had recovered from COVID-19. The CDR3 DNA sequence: TGTGCCACCAGTCTCTCCCGGGGGGGCGCCGTGAATGAGCAGTTCTTC. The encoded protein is CATSLSRGGAVNEQFF.